A single sample gave rise to the 16 T cell receptor beta chains below, sequenced in a study of early T cells in non-severe SARS-CoV-2 infection. TCRdb reprocessed the 5' RACE reads via MiXCR and lists one record per CDR3 protein. The profile shows roughly 60,000 distinct CDR3 sequences, 5.6% of them singletons. Source material: whole blood. All receptors come from an adult who was a healthcare worker with PCR-confirmed SARS-CoV-2 infection or an uninfected control (not recorded which).

This clonotype was seen many times. The V call is TRBV12-3 or TRBV12-4, the J call TRBJ2-3; the D gene is possibly TRBD2 (5 bases). The CDR3 consists of 14 residues. The ends were cut back, 6 bases at V and 4 bases at J, with 14 bases in the middle. The CDR3 bases are TGTGCCAGCAGATCCCCTTGGCGGGCAGATACGCAGTATTTT. Protein product: CASRSPWRADTQYF.

The rearrangement uses TRBV5-1 and TRBJ1-1, with D possibly being TRBD1 (5 bases). Germline V gene lookup returns CDR1 SGHRS and CDR2 YFSETQ. V was cut by 3 bases and J by 2 bases, with 8 bases left in between. The CDR3 is made up of 13 amino acids. The CDR3: CASSSTVNTEAFF. The CDR3 bases are TGCGCCAGCAGCTCGACAGTAAACACTGAAGCTTTCTTT.

This sequence joins TRBV18 and TRBJ1-2, with unresolved D. The CDR3 runs 14 residues. Trimming left V 3 bases short and J 4 bases short, with 12 bases between. CDR1 KGHSH and CDR2 LQKENI come from the germline V gene. The CDR3 is CASSPDGKGYGYTF. The CDR3 DNA reads TGTGCCAGCTCACCGGACGGAAAGGGCTATGGCTACACCTTC.

This clonotype was found many times. The rearrangement joins TRBV6-1 to TRBJ2-1, with 7 bases aligning to TRBD2. V gave up 6 bases and J gave up 8 bases; unmatched junction bases: 16. Germline V gene data show CDR1 as MNHNS and CDR2 as SASEGT. This CDR3 is built from 16 residues. CDR3 amino acids: CASSHFRDRTRDEQFF. CDR3 in DNA: TGTGCCAGCAGCCACTTCCGGGACCGGACTAGGGATGAGCAGTTCTTC.

The table lists this clonotype with many counts. The rearrangement joins TRBV5-1 to TRBJ1-2; D not certain. V lost 4 bases and J lost 8, with 15 bases in between. The germline V gene has CDR1 SGHRS and CDR2 YFSETQ. The CDR3 covers 13 residues. CDR3 in amino acids: CASSRRPMEGYTF. The CDR3 nucleotides are TGCGCCAGCAGCCGCCGACCCATGGAAGGCTACACCTTC. The full variable domain, with the rest looked up from reference TRBV5-1 and TRBJ1-2, is KAGVTQTPRYLIKTRGQQVTLSCSPISGHRSVSWYQQTPGQGLQFLFEYFSETQRNKGNFPGRFSGRQFSNSRSEMNVSTLELGDSALYLCASSRRPMEGYTFGSGTRLTVV.

This clonotype was detected a few times. The rearrangement links TRBV6-1 to TRBJ2-1; perhaps TRBD1 as D (6 bases). Looked up from germline, CDR1 is MNHNS and CDR2 is SASEGT. The V gene lost 11 bases and the J gene lost 4 bases, with 15 bases spanning the gap. CDR3 length: 13 residues. CDR3 in amino acids: CALSRDIYNEQFF. As DNA, the CDR3 is TGTGCCCTATCCCGGGACATTTACAATGAGCAGTTCTTC.

In its sample, this clonotype was seen many times. The chain has TRBV30 and TRBJ1-2, with D perhaps matching TRBD1 (6 bases). The V and J ends lost 3 bases and 6 bases respectively, with 17 bases between them. This CDR3 is built from 14 residues. Looked up from germline, CDR1 is GTSNPN and CDR2 is SVGIG (reference sequence). The CDR3 sequence: CAWSQGWTRHGYTF. CDR3 sequence (DNA): TGTGCCTGGAGCCAGGGGTGGACACGGCATGGCTACACCTTC.

This clonotype was observed a handful of times. The chain recombines TRBV3-1 with TRBJ1-5; TRBD1 might be the D (5 bases). The CDR3 sequence is 15 residues long. V was pared by 0 bases and J by 7 bases, with 13 bases between. The germline V gene has CDR1 LGHDT and CDR2 YNNKEL (reference sequence). The chain's CDR3 is CASSQDRGPGQPQHF. CDR3 in DNA: TGTGCCAGCAGCCAAGACCGGGGACCCGGCCAGCCCCAGCATTTT. The full variable domain, completed using reference TRBV3-1 and TRBJ1-5, is DTAVSQTPKYLVTQMGNDKSIKCEQNLGHDTMYWYKQDSKKFLKIMFSYNNKELIINETVPNRFSPKSPDKAHLNLHINSLELGDSAVYFCASSQDRGPGQPQHFGDGTRLSIL.

This chain joins TRBV2 and TRBJ2-7; TRBD1 matches 8 bases. Trimming cost V 5 bases and J 6 bases; bases outside gene matches: 15. There are 16 residues in the CDR3. From germline, CDR1 is SNHLY and CDR2 FYNNEI. DNA of the CDR3: TGTGCCAGCAGTATCGGCCGGGGACAGGTTCGACCCGAGCAGTACTTC. It codes for CASSIGRGQVRPEQYF.

This clonotype came up a few times. J is TRBJ1-1 and V is TRBV12-5; D is unclear. The germline V and J ends were trimmed by 2 bases and 0 bases, with 4 bases remaining between them. This CDR3 is built from 13 residues. CDR1 LGHNT and CDR2 FRNRAP come from the germline V gene. The CDR3 DNA is TGTGCTAGTGGTTTGTTCGTGAACACTGAAGCTTTCTTT. This gives the protein CASGLFVNTEAFF. The whole variable domain, filled in from reference TRBV12-5 and TRBJ1-1, reads DARVTQTPRHKVTEMGQEVTMRCQPILGHNTVFWYRQTMMQGLELLAYFRNRAPLDDSGMPKDRFSAEMPDATLATLKIQPSEPRDSAVYFCASGLFVNTEAFFGQGTRLTVV.

The rearrangement uses TRBV19 and TRBJ1-5; tentatively, D is TRBD1 (5 bases). Germline assignment: CDR1 LNHDA and CDR2 SQIVND (reference sequence). The V gene lost 6 bases and the J gene lost 1 base, with 16 bases spanning the gap. The CDR3 loop spans 16 amino acids. The CDR3 sequence: CASRPPGLRSNQPQHF. The CDR3 DNA is TGTGCCAGTAGACCCCCGGGACTCCGAAGCAATCAGCCCCAGCATTTT.

The table lists this clonotype with many counts. The J gene is TRBJ1-4, the V gene TRBV12-3 or TRBV12-4; D is unclear. This CDR3 is built from 14 residues. V was shortened by 3 bases and J by 0 bases, with 5 bases between the two germline ends. CDR3 nucleotide sequence: TGTGCCAGCAGTTTCGGATCAACTAATGAAAAACTGTTTTTT. It translates to CASSFGSTNEKLFF.

The V gene is TRBV6-5, the J gene TRBJ2-6, with TRBD1 matching 7 bases. Germline V lookup: CDR1 MNHEY, CDR2 SVGAGI. V was clipped by 5 bases and J by 4 bases; unmatched bases: 5. There are 15 residues in the CDR3. The CDR3, as DNA: TGTGCCAGCAGTACAGGGGCAAGGGGGGCCAACGTCCTGACTTTC. Translating gives CASSTGARGANVLTF.

This clonotype was recorded many times. The chain links TRBV18 to TRBJ2-5, with 10 bases lining up with TRBD2. This CDR3 is built from 16 residues. Germline-derived CDR1 and CDR2 are KGHSH and LQKENI. Trimming at V came to 2 bases and at J to 3 bases, leaving 6 bases not matched to a gene. CDR3 loop: CASSPVVAGGKETQYF. CDR3 DNA sequence: TGTGCCAGCTCACCAGTCGTAGCGGGGGGAAAAGAGACCCAGTACTTC.

This clonotype was seen repeatedly, ten times or more. The chain has TRBV20-1 and TRBJ1-6; 11 nucleotides agree with TRBD1. Germline assignment: CDR1 DFQATT and CDR2 SNEGSKA (reference sequence). V lost 6 bases and J lost 8; bases outside the gene matches: 12. The CDR3 spans 16 residues. For the CDR3, the DNA is TGCAGTGCAACCCAGACCGGGACAGGGGGTGATTCACCCCTCCACTTT. It yields the protein CSATQTGTGGDSPLHF.

This sequence joins TRBV5-1 and TRBJ2-1; 7 positions match TRBD1. CDR3 length: 14 amino acids. The J segment lost 7 bases and the V segment lost 0 bases, leaving 4 bases of the junction unmatched. Germline loops: CDR1 SGHRS, CDR2 YFSETQ. The CDR3 loop is CASSLGGQKNEQFF. The CDR3 DNA is TGCGCCAGCAGCTTGGGGGGACAGAAGAATGAGCAGTTCTTC. Drawing the rest from reference TRBV5-1 and TRBJ2-1, the complete variable domain is KAGVTQTPRYLIKTRGQQVTLSCSPISGHRSVSWYQQTPGQGLQFLFEYFSETQRNKGNFPGRFSGRQFSNSRSEMNVSTLELGDSALYLCASSLGGQKNEQFFGPGTRLTVL.